The source of this T cell receptor beta chain is a study of T cell changes during pregnancy in multiple sclerosis. Profiling relied on immunoSEQ multiplex PCR, and the TCRdb table lists in-frame clones only, not all of them. The table includes under 50,000 clones, over 75% detected once. The germline gives CDR1 MNHEY, CDR2 SMNVEV (reference sequence). Trimming took 3 bases from V and 5 from J; bases not matched to a gene: 5. The CDR3 length is 15 residues. V and J are TRBV27 and TRBJ2-7; 12 bases map to TRBD2. This clonotype was obtained from a female donor with multiple sclerosis, enrolled in a pregnancy study. The source was CD8+ T cells from peripheral blood mononuclear cells, collected in the first trimester of pregnancy. The CDR3: CASSFGTSGWDEQYF. CDR3 bases: TGTGCCAGCAGTTTCGGGACTAGCGGGTGGGACGAGCAGTACTTC.